These 15 T cell receptor beta chains came from one sample sequenced in a study of blood T cell repertoires in COVID-19. Clones were read by immunoSEQ multiplex PCR, and TCRdb kept only the in-frame ones, dropping some. The data contain about 270,000 clones, over 75% of them singletons. The sample consisted of PBMCs or T cells enriched from blood (not recorded which). The source of these receptors is a woman aged 25 to 45 who had recovered from COVID-19.

The chain uses TRBV28 and TRBJ2-4, with 8 positions matching TRBD1. This CDR3 is built from 16 residues. V shed 3 bases and J 2 bases; nucleotides not matched to a gene: 6. Germline V lookup: CDR1 MDHEN, CDR2 SYDVKM. The CDR3 region is CASSFWTGNTKNIQYF. CDR3 nucleotides: TGTGCCAGCAGTTTTTGGACAGGGAATACCAAAAACATTCAGTACTTC.

CDR3 sequence: CASRGGGLGGYTF. The CDR3 DNA reads TGTGCCAGCCGAGGGGGAGGGTTGGGTGGCTACACCTTC. This chain joins TRBV27 and TRBJ1-2, with D perhaps matching TRBD1 (6 bases). V was cut by 8 bases and J by 7 bases, with 17 bases left in between. CDR3 length: 13 residues. Per the germline V gene, CDR1 is MNHEY and CDR2 is SMNVEV (reference sequence).

This clone was counted a single time. The genes are TRBV6-5 and TRBJ1-3; D unresolved. The CDR3 spans 13 residues. V was shortened by 6 bases and J by 0 bases, with 6 bases between the two germline ends. Germline assignment: CDR1 MNHEY and CDR2 SVGAGI. The CDR3 DNA is TGTGCCAGCAGGGTGGCCTCTGGAAACACCATATATTTT. Translating gives CASRVASGNTIYF.

This sequence joins TRBV7-9 and TRBJ1-1; no firm D call. The CDR3 loop spans 11 amino acids. V was pared by 11 bases and J by 11 bases, with 18 bases between. Germline CDR1 reads SEHNR; CDR2 reads FQNEAQ (reference sequence). CDR3 nucleotide sequence: TGTGCCGCCGTAGAGGAGAATACGGCTTTCTTT. Its translation: CAAVEENTAFF. Complete variable domain (other parts from reference TRBV7-9 and TRBJ1-1): DTGVSQNPRHKITKRGQNVTFRCDPISEHNRLYWYRQTLGQGPEFLTYFQNEAQLEKSRLLSDRFSAERPKGSFSTLEIQRTEQGDSAMYLCAAVEENTAFFGQGTRLTVV.

This chain connects TRBV5-4 to TRBJ1-1; perhaps TRBD1 as D (6 bases). There are 17 residues in the CDR3. Germline-derived CDR1 and CDR2 are SGHNT and YYREEE (reference sequence). V was trimmed by 1 base and J by 1 base, leaving 17 bases between them. The CDR3 region is CASSLPLRGAANTEAFF. The CDR3 DNA sequence: TGTGCCAGCAGCTTGCCCCTTCGGGGGGCCGCGAACACTGAAGCTTTCTTT.

CDR3 protein: CSASEASGYTGELFF. In DNA, the CDR3 is TGCAGTGCTAGTGAGGCTAGCGGATACACCGGGGAGCTGTTTTTT. The chain links TRBV20-1 to TRBJ2-2, with TRBD2 identical over 7 bases. Looked up from germline, CDR1 is DFQATT and CDR2 is SNEGSKA (reference sequence). Trimming cost V 3 bases and J 3 bases; bases outside gene matches: 7. The CDR3 consists of 15 residues.

This clone was detected once. The V gene is TRBV11-3, the J gene TRBJ2-1; 9 bases line up with TRBD2. CDR1 and CDR2 from the germline V gene are SGHNT and YENEEA. The J segment lost 8 bases and the V segment lost 5 bases, leaving 13 bases of the junction unmatched. There are 16 residues in the CDR3. CDR3 protein: CASSPAREAGGDEQFF. CDR3 nucleotide sequence: TGTGCCAGCAGCCCCGCCCGCGAGGCGGGGGGGGATGAGCAGTTCTTC.

The sample holds a few counts of this clone. The chain is built from TRBV19 and TRBJ1-6; possible D gene TRBD1, 6 bases. Trimming took off 10 bases at V and 0 bases at J, with 16 bases between the two ends. The CDR3 runs to 16 residues. From germline, CDR1 is LNHDA and CDR2 SQIVND (reference sequence). CDR3 DNA sequence: TGTGCCACCCAGGACAGAACTAGCTCCTATAATTCACCCCTCCACTTT. Encoded protein: CATQDRTSSYNSPLHF.

V is TRBV5-6 and J is TRBJ2-7; weak D call: TRBD2 (5 bases). The CDR3 loop spans 12 amino acids. V lost 4 bases, J lost 4 bases, and 9 bases lay in between. CDR1 SGHDT and CDR2 YYEEEE come from the germline V gene. The CDR3 sequence is CASSRGFYEQYF. CDR3 coding DNA: TGTGCCAGCAGCCGCGGGTTTTACGAGCAGTACTTC.

The CDR3, as DNA: TGCGCCAGCAGCCAAGAATTAGCGGGGCGCTACGAGCAGTACTTC. This gives the protein CASSQELAGRYEQYF. The J gene is TRBJ2-7, the V gene TRBV4-3, with TRBD2 matching 8 bases. There are 15 residues in the CDR3. Trimming took 0 bases from V and 3 from J; bases not matched to a gene: 4. The germline CDR1 and CDR2 sequences are LGHNA and YSLEER.

The J gene is TRBJ1-2, the V gene TRBV28, with 7 bases fitting TRBD1. Per germline, CDR1 MDHEN and CDR2 SYDVKM. Losses at the gene ends were 6 bases for V and 4 bases for J; bases not matched to a gene: 8. This CDR3 spans 14 amino acids. The CDR3, as DNA: TGTGCCAGCAGGAAATTAAGACAGGGCTATGGCTACACCTTC. Its translation is CASRKLRQGYGYTF.

This sequence joins TRBV27 and TRBJ1-6, with D possibly TRBD1 on 6 matching bases. The CDR3 is made up of 14 amino acids. Deletions cut 6 bases from V and 6 bases from J, with 12 bases between. The germline gives CDR1 MNHEY, CDR2 SMNVEV (reference sequence). This CDR3 reads CASSHGQLNSPLHF. Here the CDR3 DNA reads TGTGCCAGCAGCCATGGACAGCTTAATTCACCCCTCCACTTT.

This chain links TRBV27 with TRBJ2-5; 8 positions match TRBD2. The CDR3 extends over 14 amino acids. Germline lookup yields CDR1 MNHEY and CDR2 SMNVEV (reference sequence). Trimming cost V 5 bases and J 6 bases; bases outside gene matches: 8. The CDR3 sequence: CASSPTTSVKTQYF. The CDR3 bases are TGTGCCAGCAGTCCTACGACTAGCGTGAAGACCCAGTACTTC.

In its sample, this clone was seen a few times. The chain is built from TRBV27 and TRBJ2-7; a weak D match, TRBD2 (6 bases). The germline V gene encodes CDR1 MNHEY and CDR2 SMNVEV (reference sequence). Trimming removed 3 bases from V and 5 bases from J, with 14 bases in between. CDR3 length equals 14 residues. CDR3 sequence (DNA): TGTGCCAGCAGTTTTGGAGGGAGGAAAAACGAGCAGTACTTC. This codes for CASSFGGRKNEQYF.

This sequence joins TRBV28 and TRBJ2-3; tentatively, D is TRBD1 (6 bases). Trimming took 3 bases from V and 2 from J, leaving 9 bases between them. CDR3 length equals 14 residues. Germline CDR1 MDHEN, CDR2 SYDVKM. The CDR3, as DNA: TGTGCCAGCAGTTTTACAGGGTTCACAGATACGCAGTATTTT. It is translated as CASSFTGFTDTQYF. Full variable domain (outside the CDR3, taken from reference TRBV28 and TRBJ2-3): DVKVTQSSRYLVKRTGEKVFLECVQDMDHENMFWYRQDPGLGLRLIYFSYDVKMKEKGDIPEGYSVSREKKERFSLILESASTNQTSMYLCASSFTGFTDTQYFGPGTRLTVL.